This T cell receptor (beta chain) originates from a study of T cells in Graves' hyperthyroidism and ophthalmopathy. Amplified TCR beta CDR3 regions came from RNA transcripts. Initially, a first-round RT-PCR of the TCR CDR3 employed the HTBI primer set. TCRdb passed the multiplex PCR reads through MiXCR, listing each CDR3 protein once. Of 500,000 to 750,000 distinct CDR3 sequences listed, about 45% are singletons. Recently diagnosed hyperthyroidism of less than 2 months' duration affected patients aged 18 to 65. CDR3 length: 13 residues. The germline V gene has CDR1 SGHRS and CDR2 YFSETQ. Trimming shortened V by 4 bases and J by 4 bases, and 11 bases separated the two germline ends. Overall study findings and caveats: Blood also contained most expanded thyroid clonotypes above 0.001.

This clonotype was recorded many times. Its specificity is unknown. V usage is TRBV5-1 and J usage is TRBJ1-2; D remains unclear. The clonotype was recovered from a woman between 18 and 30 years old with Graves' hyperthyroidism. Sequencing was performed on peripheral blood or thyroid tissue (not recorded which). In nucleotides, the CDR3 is TGCGCCAGCAGCCCGACTTATTTCTATGGCTACACCTTC. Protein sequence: CASSPTYFYGYTF.